The text below deals with one T cell receptor beta chain. The sample holds a few counts of this clonotype. What this receptor recognizes is not known. No base quality information exists; no much larger clone differs at one position. The library was built by means of multiplex PCR. The instrument was an Illumina HiSeq 4000. To build TCR beta libraries, CDR3 regions were amplified by Arm-PCR using iRepertoire HTBI primers. PCR products were gel purified before sequencing. On the authors' methods: Gene usage analysis of CDR3 amino acid clonotypes used the roughly 60 TRBV and 14 to 15 TRBJ segments found across samples. Filtered high-quality paired reads were merged into contigs using COPE and FqMerger. BLAST was used to align contigs to IMGT TRBV, TRBD and TRBJ reference genes, with CDR3 defined following IMGT. Any clonotype with a frequency above 0.1% was classified as a highly expanded clone. Repertoire diversity was measured by Shannon entropy, and V-J evenness by the Gini coefficient. A clonotype was considered public if more than one individual shared it. TCRdb trimmed the raw reads at Q25, called clones with MiXCR and kept productive beta chains. Records with the same CDR3 protein are collapsed into one entry carrying the most frequent genes and DNA. The V and J calls were not made by the authors but by TCRdb's processing. Recorded for this sample are 530,000 or so distinct CDR3 sequences; around an eighth of them occurred a single time. The top ten constitute 8.5% to 10% of the sample.

The data were obtained in a study of regulatory T cells in long-lasting Graves disease (dated by TCRdb to the early 2020s). About the full investigation: In the newly diagnosed Graves' disease group, patients had been taking antithyroid drugs for less than 3 months. Persistent Graves' disease patients were compared with newly diagnosed Graves' disease patients by peripheral blood TCR sequencing and RNA sequencing. A total of about 33 samples underwent TCR sequencing, from about 13 patients with persistent Graves' disease and about 20 patients with newly diagnosed Graves' disease. The study took place in China and was registered as a clinical trial.

In light of the paper, this sample's time point label describes: newly diagnosed GD, antithyroid drugs for less than 3 months. For both TCR sequencing and RNA sequencing, RNA was extracted from PBMCs using TRIzol. Graves' disease was diagnosed according to American Thyroid Association guidelines. The patients came from an endocrinology department in Xi'an, China. Each patient gave around 9.2 milliliters of peripheral blood, collected in an EDTA anticoagulant tube. Ficoll Paque Plus density gradient separation was used to isolate PBMCs, and no further T cell sorting was done. An Agilent 2100 Bioanalyzer and agarose gel were used to assess RNA quality, and a NanoDrop 2000 was used to measure RNA concentration. Overall results and qualifications from the work: Sequencing and analysis were restricted to the TCR beta chain. Preferential use of TRBV28, TRBJ1-2 and TRBJ2-5 was observed in persistent disease, whereas TRBV20-1 and TRBJ2-1 were favored in newly diagnosed disease. The authors acknowledged the small sample size as a limitation that may reduce accuracy. Peripheral blood alone was examined, since thyroid tissue, which constituted the primary lesion, could not be accessed. Compared with newly diagnosed patients, patients with persistent Graves' disease had lower TCR Shannon entropy and fewer highly expanded clones, which suggests clonal expansion. Persistent patients shared more public clonotypes among themselves (2,741) than newly diagnosed patients did (approximately 900).

From the cysteine through the phenylalanine, the CDR3 covers 18 amino acids. Only the CDR3 DNA is retained, 54 bases long and in frame from the first base. Here V drops 6 bases and J drops 2 bases, and the junction holds 18 bases not matched to any gene. In the germline V gene, CDR1 corresponds to MNHEY and CDR2 to SVGEGT. A further study also used this sample, focusing on T cells in Graves' hyperthyroidism and ophthalmopathy. Per that second paper: Graves' hyperthyroidism was defined as stable when no progression to ophthalmopathy occurred over 18 months of follow-up. Hyperthyroidism patients were newly diagnosed, with disease duration under 2 months, and aged 18 to 65 years. Patients with uncontrolled infections, other autoimmune diseases, pregnancy or lactation were excluded. Diagnoses were based on clinical symptoms, serum thyroxine and TRAb, thyroid ultrasound and orbital computed tomography. For the first round of RT-PCR on the TCR CDR3, the HTBI primer set was used together with the Qiagen OneStep RT-PCR kit. Most expanded thyroid clonotypes (frequency above 0.001) were also detected in blood, a finding suggesting that blood repertoires may reflect thyroid immune responses. A 13 V-J signature model separated ophthalmopathy from stable hyperthyroidism, with roughly 88% sensitivity and roughly 81% specificity in cross-validation and 80%/75% in testing. In validation, the model predicted progression to ophthalmopathy a median of roughly 6.5 months before onset, with 65% to 71% sensitivity and roughly 79% specificity. TCR V-J signatures able to tell the groups apart were searched for in a discovery cohort of 90 to 100 patients, of whom 43 had Graves' ophthalmopathy and under 65 had stable Graves' hyperthyroidism. Prospective prediction of ophthalmopathy was tested in an independent validation cohort consisting of roughly 20 hyperthyroidism patients and over 15 patients who later progressed to ophthalmopathy. The 75 to 100 discovery patients were divided at random into training and test sets in a 7:3 ratio. The study also compared thyroid tissue and blood T-cell repertoires from several Graves' hyperthyroidism patients. Following sampling, methimazole starting at 30 mg daily was given to hyperthyroidism patients, and high-dose intravenous methylprednisolone was given to ophthalmopathy patients. A second multiplex PCR round built the libraries, followed by size selection and purification. Sequencing of the libraries was done on an Illumina HiSeq2000 using paired-end 100 bp reads. SOAPnuke was used to process the raw data, removing reads that contained adapters or uncalled bases, had a mean Phred below 15, or lacked an exact match to the constant primer or identifier. COPE v1.2.5 was used to merge the high-quality paired reads, and each unique nucleotide sequence was defined as a clonotype. MiTCR v1.1 was used to align the clonotypes against IMGT TRBV, TRBD and TRBJ reference segments. The analysis was restricted to V-J combinations with a frequency above 0.0001, which together covered 99.2% of the repertoires. The TCS score was defined as F50 (clonal expansion) divided by E x V (chaos), with BLOSUM62-based TCRdist calculated between CDR3 peptides within each V-J. Welch's t-statistics and random forest reduced roughly 540 V-J features to 10 to 15, which were used in a naive Bayes classifier (R e1071). Sample size was not statistically predetermined, and blinding of investigators to group allocation was not performed. According to the paper, TCR Vbeta CDR3 sequencing was carried out on 135 peripheral blood samples, which came from some 41 ophthalmopathy, under 85 hyperthyroidism and approximately 17 progressor patients.

This TCR was sampled from a man aged 25 to 40 with Graves disease. Donor details come from another sample of the same person, matched by shared clones. The chain is assembled from TRBV6-2 or TRBV6-3 and TRBJ2-7; TRBD1 lines up with 8 middle nucleotides. The specimen was peripheral blood mononuclear cells (PBMCs), collected at new diagnosis, from a patient treated with antithyroid drugs. The CDR3 protein is CASRKGQGAGRRTYEQYF. The sequence in DNA is TGTGCCAGCAGGAAGGGGCAGGGGGCGGGAAGGCGCACCTACGAGCAGTACTTC.